This TCR beta chain was profiled in a study of T cell responses to AZD1222 COVID-19 vaccine. Study in general: Researchers grouped second doses given at about 4 or about 12 weeks into one pool.

Per germline, CDR1 MNHEY and CDR2 SMNVEV (reference sequence). This CDR3 region has 16 residues. V was pared by 0 bases and J by 3 bases, with 4 bases of the junction left unmatched. Assay: immunoSEQ multiplex PCR; the TCRdb copy retains only in-frame clones and omits some. Counted here are around 140,000 clones, less than 95% occurring once; the ten biggest clones make up less than 8.5%. The sample consisted of peripheral blood, taken on day 0 of AZD1222 vaccination. The clonotype comes from an adult in good health. J is TRBJ1-5 and V is TRBV27; 8 bases agree with TRBD1. The CDR3: CASSLSGQGPNQPQHF. As DNA, the CDR3 is TGTGCCAGCAGTTTATCCGGACAGGGTCCCAATCAGCCCCAGCATTTT.